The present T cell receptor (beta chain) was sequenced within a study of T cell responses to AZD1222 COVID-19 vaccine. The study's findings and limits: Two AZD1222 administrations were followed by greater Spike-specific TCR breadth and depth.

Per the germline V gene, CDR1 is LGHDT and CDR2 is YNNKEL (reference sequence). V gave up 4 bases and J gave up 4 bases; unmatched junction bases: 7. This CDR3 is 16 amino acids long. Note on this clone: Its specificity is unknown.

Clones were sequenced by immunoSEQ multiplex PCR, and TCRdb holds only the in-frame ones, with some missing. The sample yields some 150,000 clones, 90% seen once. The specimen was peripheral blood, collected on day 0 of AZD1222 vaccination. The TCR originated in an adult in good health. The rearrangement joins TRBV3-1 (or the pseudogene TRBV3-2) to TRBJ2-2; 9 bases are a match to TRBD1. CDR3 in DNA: TGTGCCAGCAGCCCCTGGACAGGGGTAGGCACCGGGGAGCTGTTTTTT. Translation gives CASSPWTGVGTGELFF.